This T cell receptor (beta chain) was found in a study of blood T cell repertoires in COVID-19. Study at large: Italy, Spain and the United States were the sources of the convalescent and acute COVID-19 samples. From T cells, B-cell-depleted T cells, or PBMCs came the material, which was cDNA or gDNA.

In the original analysis: It was from reference gene primer amplification that nucleated cell counts were estimated. Using immunoSEQ multiplex PCR, the repertoire was profiled, and TCRdb retains in-frame clones only, with some absent. For V, J and clone size, that table is used; D and trimming come from the DNA. The repertoire holds around 80,000 clones, with 85% as singletons. Germline V CDR1 and CDR2: LNHDA, SQIVND (reference sequence). The ends lost 7 bases at V and 3 bases at J; junction bases unmatched: 14. The CDR3 loop spans 18 amino acids. Seattle patients were enrolled during active infection and followed longitudinally.

The chain links TRBV19 to TRBJ2-4, with TRBD2 matching over 11 bases. The sequenced sample consisted of peripheral blood. This clonotype was obtained from a man aged 50 or older with COVID-19, enrolled during active disease. The CDR3 region has the DNA TGTGCCAGTACTCTGAAGGGTAATAGCGGGAGGGTCAAAAACATTCAGTACTTC. Translated: CASTLKGNSGRVKNIQYF.